This section outlines one T cell receptor beta chain sequence together with its context. The antigen remains unidentified. These data come from a study of T-cell reconstitution after alpha-beta-depleted transplantation in children. Study-wide points: Newly produced T cells mostly accounted for T-cell counts and diversity one year post-transplant.

In germline, CDR1 is DFQATT, CDR2 SNEGSKA (reference sequence). This CDR3 is 13 amino acids long. Trimming removed 1 base at V and 2 bases at J, with 5 bases between. Researchers prepared the TCRbeta library using unique molecular identifiers, the study reports. TCRdb reanalysed the PCR reads using MiXCR and keeps one entry per CDR3 protein. Here the sample spans a few hundred thousand distinct CDR3 sequences, 11% being singletons. This sequence joins TRBV20-1 and TRBJ2-2; no clear D gene. This sequence was found in a male patient aged 2 to 9 who had a stem cell transplant for chronic granulomatous disease, so the T cells may come from the graft donor. This specimen consisted of peripheral blood, obtained 180 days after TCRalphabeta/CD19-depleted stem cell transplant. CDR3 nucleotide sequence: TGCAGTGCTAGAGCTTCTAACACCGGGGAGCTGTTTTTT. It translates to CSARASNTGELFF.